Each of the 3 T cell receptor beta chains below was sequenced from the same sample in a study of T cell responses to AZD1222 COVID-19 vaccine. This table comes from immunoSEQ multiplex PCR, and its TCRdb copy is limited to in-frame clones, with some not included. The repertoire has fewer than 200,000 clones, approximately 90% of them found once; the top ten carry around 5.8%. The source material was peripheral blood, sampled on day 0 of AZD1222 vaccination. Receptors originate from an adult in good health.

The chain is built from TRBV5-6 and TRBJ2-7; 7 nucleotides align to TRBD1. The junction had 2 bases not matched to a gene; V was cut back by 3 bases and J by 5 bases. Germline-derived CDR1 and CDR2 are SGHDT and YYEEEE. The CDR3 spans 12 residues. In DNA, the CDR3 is TGTGCCAGCAGCTCTACAGGGGACGAGCAGTACTTC. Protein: CASSSTGDEQYF.

CDR3 sequence reads: CASSLNVNQPQHF. The CDR3 nucleotides are TGTGCCAGCAGTTTAAACGTTAATCAGCCCCAGCATTTT. The rearrangement links TRBV28 to TRBJ1-5; D gene ambiguous. Germline V lookup: CDR1 MDHEN, CDR2 SYDVKM. This CDR3 has 13 residues. Between the trimmed V and J ends, which lost 2 bases and 4 bases, there was a span of 6 bases.

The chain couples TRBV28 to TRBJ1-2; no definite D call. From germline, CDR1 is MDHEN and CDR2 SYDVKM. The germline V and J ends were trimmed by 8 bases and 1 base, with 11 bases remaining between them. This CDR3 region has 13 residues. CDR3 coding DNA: TGTGCCAGCGTCCGGAGTTATAACTATGGCTACACCTTC. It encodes CASVRSYNYGYTF.